Each of the 23 T cell receptor beta chains below was sequenced from the same sample in a study of shared clonotypes between healthy human individuals. The naive CD8 fraction comprised CD45RO-negative cells positively selected for CCR7 and excluded terminally differentiated effector memory CD45RA+ cells. TCRdb's table, derived via immunoSEQ multiplex PCR, lists solely in-frame clones and lacks some. The sample lists 800,000 or so clones, 90% to 98% seen once, with around 0.21% in the top ten. The sample consisted of naive CD8+ T cells sorted from blood. These receptors came from a man aged 25 to 40 in good health.

Of note for this clone: A far larger clone is one nucleotide away, so this likely arose from a read error. V is TRBV13 and J is TRBJ2-6; 7 nucleotides line up with TRBD2. The CDR3 sequence is 19 residues long. Germline-derived CDR1 and CDR2 are PRHDT and FYEKMQ (reference sequence). The CDR3 nucleotides are TGTGCCAGCAGCCCAACTAGCGCCCTCCCGTTCTCTGGGACCAACGTCCTGACTTTC. Translation gives CASSPTSALPFSGTNVLTF.

The CDR3 nucleotides read TGCAGCGTCCCGAAGGGACAGGACAGAAGTCAGCCCCAGCATTTT. Protein: CSVPKGQDRSQPQHF. The rearrangement uses TRBV29-1 and TRBJ1-5; TRBD1 aligns across 8 bases. This CDR3 contains 15 residues. Trimming cost V 6 bases and J 6 bases; bases outside gene matches: 13. In germline, CDR1 is SQVTM, CDR2 ANQGSEA.

The chain combines TRBV4-1 with TRBJ2-7; 7 bases agree with TRBD1. From germline, CDR1 is MGHRA and CDR2 YSYEKL. The CDR3 is made up of 14 amino acids. J gave up 5 bases and V 4 bases, and 8 bases lay outside the gene matches. CDR3 residues: CASSPDRVGDEQYF. The CDR3 DNA reads as TGCGCCAGCAGCCCTGACAGGGTAGGGGACGAGCAGTACTTC.

J is TRBJ1-1 and V is TRBV29-1; D is unresolved. With 0 bases removed from V and 0 bases from J, the gap between germline ends came to 14 bases. The CDR3 is made up of 16 amino acids. Germline assignment: CDR1 SQVTM and CDR2 ANQGSEA. The CDR3 sequence is CSVEDRSGRMNTEAFF. CDR3 sequence (DNA): TGCAGCGTTGAAGATCGGAGCGGACGGATGAACACTGAAGCTTTCTTT.

The count of this clone is one. The CDR3 nucleotides are TGTGCCAGCAGTCGGGGGGGAACCACAGATACGCAGTATTTT. This gives the protein CASSRGGTTDTQYF. J is TRBJ2-3 and V is TRBV7-8; 8 nucleotides align to TRBD2. Trimming at V came to 6 bases and at J to 2 bases, leaving 4 bases not matched to a gene. The CDR3 covers 14 residues. Germline CDR1 is SGHVS and CDR2 is FQNEAQ.

The chain has TRBV5-1 and TRBJ2-7; 8 nucleotides align to TRBD1. Germline CDR1 and CDR2: SGHRS and YFSETQ. CDR3 size: 14 residues. Trimming removed 1 base from V and 3 bases from J; junction bases left unmatched: 3. This CDR3 is CASSLRDRIYEQYF. In DNA form, the CDR3 reads TGCGCCAGCAGCTTGAGGGACAGGATCTACGAGCAGTACTTC.

The genes are TRBV19 and TRBJ2-7; TRBD2 is a possible D gene (6 bases). CDR1 is LNHDA and CDR2 is SQIVND in the germline V gene (reference sequence). The CDR3 spans 11 residues. Trimming pared 8 bases from V and 7 bases from J, leaving 12 bases between. The CDR3 DNA is TGTGCCAGTTCCCGGGGGATGGAGCAGTACTTC. Translation gives CASSRGMEQYF.

The rearrangement links TRBV19 to TRBJ2-1; D is perhaps TRBD1 (6 bases). The CDR3 totals 15 residues. Per the germline V gene, CDR1 is LNHDA and CDR2 is SQIVND (reference sequence). The V end lost 1 base, the J end lost 7 bases, and 14 bases lay between the germline ends. CDR3 bases: TGTGCCAGTAGTATAGTAGGCCAGGGGTGGAATGAGCAGTTCTTC. The encoded protein is CASSIVGQGWNEQFF.

The chain employs TRBV29-1 and TRBJ2-1, with D possibly TRBD2 on 6 matching bases. Germline V gene lookup returns CDR1 SQVTM and CDR2 ANQGSEA. The CDR3 loop spans 14 amino acids. V shed 2 bases and J shed 7 bases, with 15 bases lying between them. CDR3 DNA sequence: TGCAGCGTTGAACGGGCGGGGAGGAGGAATGAGCAGTTCTTC. Translated: CSVERAGRRNEQFF.

The chain has TRBV4-1 and TRBJ2-1; the D gene could be TRBD1 or TRBD2 (5 bases each). The V gene lost 2 bases and the J gene lost 6 bases, with 17 bases spanning the gap. This CDR3 has 16 residues. Germline CDR1 and CDR2: MGHRA and YSYEKL. This CDR3 reads CASSQLGESIGNEQFF. Written as DNA, the CDR3 is TGCGCCAGCAGCCAACTGGGGGAGAGCATTGGCAATGAGCAGTTCTTC.

This rearrangement joins TRBV6-1 to TRBJ1-1, with D uncertain. V was trimmed by 6 bases and J by 0 bases, leaving 11 bases between them. The CDR3 sequence is 14 residues long. Germline CDR1 MNHNS, CDR2 SASEGT. CDR3 amino acids: CASRRIHMNTEAFF. The CDR3 DNA is TGTGCCAGCAGGAGGATACACATGAACACTGAAGCTTTCTTT.

In DNA, the CDR3 is TGTGCCATCGCTGGCGGAAGTGAGCAGTTCTTC. Translating it yields CAIAGGSEQFF. The chain recombines TRBV10-3 with TRBJ2-1; no definite D call. Germline CDR1 is ENHRY and CDR2 is SYGVKD. V lost 8 bases to trimming and J lost 9 bases, with 11 bases between them. The CDR3 sequence is 11 residues long.

In nucleotides, the CDR3 is TGTGCCAGCTCACCTGGAATAATTGGGGATCAGCCCCAGCATTTT. Protein: CASSPGIIGDQPQHF. V usage is TRBV18 and J usage is TRBJ1-5; D is undetermined. This CDR3 region has 15 residues. Germline V gene data show CDR1 as KGHSH and CDR2 as LQKENI. V shed 3 bases and J shed 5 bases, with 14 bases lying between them.

The rearrangement joins TRBV19 to TRBJ2-1, with unresolved D. Germline CDR1 and CDR2: LNHDA and SQIVND (reference sequence). The CDR3 has 13 amino acids. Trimming stripped 3 bases from V and 7 bases from J, with 10 bases between. Written as DNA, the CDR3 is TGTGCCAGTAGTATGGGTCTGGGGAATGAGCAGTTCTTC. Translated: CASSMGLGNEQFF.

This chain links TRBV13 with TRBJ2-7; 9 bases fit TRBD2. Germline V lookup: CDR1 PRHDT, CDR2 FYEKMQ (reference sequence). Trimming at V came to 6 bases and at J to 5 bases, leaving 14 bases not matched to a gene. CDR3 length: 16 amino acids. The DNA for the CDR3 is TGTGCCAGCAGAGCGGCGGGAGGGCCTGGGGGTGACGAGCAGTACTTC. As protein: CASRAAGGPGGDEQYF.

The chain is built from TRBV2 and TRBJ2-2; 7 positions match TRBD1. The CDR3 totals 15 residues. With 10 bases clipped from V and 0 bases from J, the junction kept 8 bases outside the gene matches. CDR1 is SNHLY and CDR2 is FYNNEI in the germline V gene. This CDR3 is CATARQGSNTGELFF. CDR3 sequence (DNA): TGTGCCACCGCCCGACAGGGTTCGAACACCGGGGAGCTGTTTTTT. Combining the CDR3 with reference TRBV2 and TRBJ2-2 gives the whole variable domain EPEVTQTPSHQVTQMGQEVILRCVPISNHLYFYWYRQILGQKVEFLVSFYNNEISEKSEIFDDQFSVERPDGSNFTLKIRSTKLEDSAMYFCATARQGSNTGELFFGEGSRLTVL.

The chain links TRBV4-3 to TRBJ1-1; D is perhaps TRBD1 (5 bases). The V gene lost 0 bases and the J gene lost 3 bases, with 8 bases spanning the gap. The CDR3 sequence is 14 residues long. Germline CDR1 reads LGHNA; CDR2 reads YSLEER. In nucleotides, the CDR3 is TGCGCCAGCAGCCAAGAGGCGGGGGACACTGAAGCTTTCTTT. Protein sequence: CASSQEAGDTEAFF.

The chain links TRBV30 to TRBJ2-7; a possible D gene is TRBD2 (5 bases). Germline assignment: CDR1 GTSNPN and CDR2 SVGIG (reference sequence). Trimming left V 2 bases short and J 3 bases short, with 8 bases between. The CDR3 extends over 12 amino acids. CDR3 protein: CAWSLGSYEQYF. CDR3 DNA sequence: TGTGCCTGGAGTCTGGGGAGCTACGAGCAGTACTTC.

This clone has just a few counts. The chain joins TRBV7-6 to TRBJ2-7; TRBD2 is a possible D gene (5 bases). V shed 0 bases and J shed 2 bases, with 17 bases lying between them. This CDR3 is built from 17 residues. Germline-derived CDR1 and CDR2 are SGHVS and FNYEAQ. The CDR3 DNA is TGTGCCAGCAGCTTAGCAGGGCCTAGCACGGTAACCTACGAGCAGTACTTC. Protein sequence: CASSLAGPSTVTYEQYF.

The V and J genes are TRBV7-9 and TRBJ2-3; D gene unclear. Germline V gene lookup returns CDR1 SEHNR and CDR2 FQNEAQ (reference sequence). There are 16 residues in the CDR3. The V gene lost 4 bases and the J gene lost 5 bases, with 19 bases spanning the gap. CDR3 residues: CASSSPERDEIDTQYF. CDR3 bases: TGTGCCAGCAGCTCACCTGAAAGGGATGAAATAGATACGCAGTATTTT.

The chain joins TRBV11-1 to TRBJ1-2, with a possible D match to TRBD1 (6 bases). CDR1 and CDR2 from the germline V gene are SGHAT and FQDESV (reference sequence). The CDR3 is made up of 15 amino acids. V was shortened by 5 bases and J by 0 bases, with 13 bases between the two germline ends. The CDR3: CASSVTGQPNYGYTF. For the CDR3, the DNA is TGTGCCAGCAGCGTTACAGGACAGCCTAACTATGGCTACACCTTC.

The genes are TRBV5-1 and TRBJ2-7; 10 nucleotides match TRBD1. V dropped 4 bases and J dropped 1; count of bases not matched to a gene: 11. The CDR3 is made up of 17 amino acids. CDR1 is SGHRS, CDR2 YFSETQ, per germline. This CDR3 reads CASSPRDRGGLSYEQYF. The CDR3, as DNA: TGCGCCAGCAGCCCCCGGGACAGGGGCGGATTATCCTACGAGCAGTACTTC.

V is TRBV11-2 and J is TRBJ2-3, with 12 bases identical to TRBD2. Germline loops: CDR1 SGHAT, CDR2 FQNNGV. The trim removed 7 bases at V and 0 bases at J, leaving 14 bases unmatched. This CDR3 spans 19 amino acids. The CDR3 sequence: CASTLNGLAGGQSTDTQYF. The CDR3 DNA reads as TGTGCCAGCACTCTTAACGGGCTAGCGGGAGGGCAAAGCACAGATACGCAGTATTTT.